The 7 T cell receptor beta chains listed next were all sequenced from one sample in a study of regulatory T cells in long-lasting Graves disease. Libraries of TCR beta came from iRepertoire HTBI primers plus Arm-PCR of CDR3 regions. TCRdb passed the multiplex PCR reads through MiXCR, listing each CDR3 protein once. This sample carries approximately 400,000 distinct CDR3 sequences, about 15% of them seen once, and the ten largest clones take approximately 7.8%. The sample's time point: newly diagnosed GD, antithyroid drugs for less than 3 months. Isolated PBMC RNA provided the starting material for the TCR library. The same specimen was also included in a second study, on T cells in Graves' hyperthyroidism and ophthalmopathy.

The material sequenced was peripheral blood mononuclear cells (PBMCs), taken at new diagnosis, from a patient treated with antithyroid drugs. Every receptor here comes from a woman between 40 and 55 years old with Graves disease.

This clonotype was seen at least ten times. The rearrangement joins TRBV3-1 to TRBJ2-7, with 8 bases aligning to TRBD2. J gave up 6 bases and V 0 bases, and 7 bases lay outside the gene matches. The CDR3 is 15 residues long. Per germline, CDR1 LGHDT and CDR2 YNNKEL (reference sequence). The chain's CDR3 is CASSQDSGMGREQYF. DNA of the CDR3: TGTGCCAGCAGCCAAGATAGCGGGATGGGGCGCGAGCAGTACTTC.

In this sample, this clonotype turned up many times. The chain uses TRBV11-2 and TRBJ2-3, with D perhaps TRBD1 (5 bases). The CDR3 consists of 16 residues. Germline CDR1 and CDR2: SGHAT and FQNNGV. Trimming shortened V by 5 bases and J by 2 bases, and 17 bases separated the two germline ends. CDR3 sequence: CASSPRQGWYTDTQYF. The CDR3 DNA reads TGTGCCAGCAGCCCGCGGCAGGGCTGGTACACAGATACGCAGTATTTT.

This clonotype was seen at least ten times. The J gene is TRBJ2-1, the V gene TRBV5-1, with D hard to call. This CDR3 comprises 16 residues. Germline CDR1 SGHRS, CDR2 YFSETQ. The V end lost 4 bases, the J end lost 0 bases, and 14 bases lay between the germline ends. The CDR3 nucleotides read TGCGCCAGCAGCCCCACTCCATCGAGCTCCTACAATGAGCAGTTCTTC. Protein sequence: CASSPTPSSSYNEQFF.

This clonotype was seen at least ten times. This rearrangement joins TRBV2 to TRBJ2-1; 8 bases are a match to TRBD1. The germline gives CDR1 SNHLY, CDR2 FYNNEI. Trimming cost V 6 bases and J 8 bases; bases outside gene matches: 9. The CDR3 runs to 14 residues. The chain's CDR3 is CASRVGQGPDEQFF. In DNA form, the CDR3 reads TGTGCCAGCAGAGTCGGACAGGGCCCGGATGAGCAGTTCTTC.

This clonotype was found a few times. This rearrangement joins TRBV9 to TRBJ2-1, with 12 nucleotides matching TRBD1. The V and J ends lost 3 bases and 5 bases, in that order; junction bases with no gene match: 3. CDR3 size: 15 residues. Germline V gene data show CDR1 as SGDLS and CDR2 as YYNGEE. CDR3: CASSGDRGRNNEQFF. CDR3 in DNA: TGTGCCAGCAGCGGGGACAGGGGGCGAAACAATGAGCAGTTCTTC. The complete variable domain, with remaining parts taken from reference TRBV9 and TRBJ2-1, reads DSGVTQTPKHLITATGQRVTLRCSPRSGDLSVYWYQQSLDQGLQFLIQYYNGEERAKGNILERFSAQQFPDLHSELNLSSLELGDSALYFCASSGDRGRNNEQFFGPGTRLTVL.

V gene TRBV11-3 combines with J gene TRBJ2-2; D perhaps matches TRBD2 (6 bases). Trimming cost V 5 bases and J 0 bases, with 13 bases left between them. Germline CDR1 reads SGHNT; CDR2 reads YENEEA. CDR3 size: 16 residues. CDR3 nucleotides: TGTGCCAGCAGCGGATCCGGGACTCCGAACACCGGGGAGCTGTTTTTT. Translating gives CASSGSGTPNTGELFF.

In its sample, this clonotype was seen many times. The CDR3 sequence is CASSLGGSNNEQFF. CDR3 DNA sequence: TGTGCCAGCAGCCTCGGGGGTAGCAACAATGAGCAGTTCTTC. This chain uses TRBV7-3 with TRBJ2-1, with D possibly TRBD2 on 6 matching bases. Germline V lookup: CDR1 SGHTA, CDR2 FQGTGA. This CDR3 is 14 amino acids long. Trimming took 5 bases from V and 5 from J, leaving 13 bases between them.